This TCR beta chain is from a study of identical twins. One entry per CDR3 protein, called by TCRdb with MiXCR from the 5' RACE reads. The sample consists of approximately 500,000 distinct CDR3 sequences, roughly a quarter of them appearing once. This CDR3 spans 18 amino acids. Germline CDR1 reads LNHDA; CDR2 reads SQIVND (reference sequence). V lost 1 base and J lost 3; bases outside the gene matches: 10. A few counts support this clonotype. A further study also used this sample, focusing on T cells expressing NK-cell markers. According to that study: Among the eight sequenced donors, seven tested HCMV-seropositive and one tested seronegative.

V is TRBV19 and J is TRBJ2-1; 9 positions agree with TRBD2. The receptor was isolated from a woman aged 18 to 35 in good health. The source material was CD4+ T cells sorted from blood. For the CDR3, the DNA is TGTGCCAGTAGTATAGGTTGGGCTAGCGGGAAGAGCTACAATGAGCAGTTCTTC. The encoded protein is CASSIGWASGKSYNEQFF.